The TCR beta chain under discussion was sequenced for a study of tumor-infiltrating lymphocytes in primary liver carcinoma. Comments on this clonotype: This may arise from a read error, as a much more abundant clone is one base away.

The CDR3 runs 15 residues. V gave up 4 bases and J gave up 4 bases, with 17 bases separating them. CDR1 and CDR2 (germline): LGHNA, YSLEER. For blood RNA, unsorted whole blood served as the source, and germline DNA was extracted too. TCR beta cDNA came from roughly 550 ng total RNA, primed with a constant-region primer. ARM-PCR, slightly modified, supplied the TCR beta libraries through three nested multiplex PCR rounds. The first two PCR rounds, roughly 10 cycles each, used TRBV1-TRBV30 forward primers and a C-beta reverse primer. TCRdb reprocessed the multiplex PCR reads via MiXCR and lists one record per CDR3 protein. The table shows about 300,000 distinct CDR3 sequences, with 50% to 70% occurring only once.

The gene calls are TRBV4-3 and TRBJ2-7; D is unresolved. This clonotype was obtained from a man aged 35-49 years with primary liver carcinoma and hepatitis B virus infection. Sequenced input: peripheral blood. CDR3 protein: CASSPQTCGKYEQYF. The CDR3 DNA reads as TGCGCCAGCAGCCCACAGACTTGCGGTAAATACGAGCAGTACTTC.